These 21 T cell receptor beta chains came from one sample sequenced in a study of CD8 T cells in Susac syndrome. Reverse transcription of about 0.45 to 1 ug RNA used random hexamers. TCRdb reprocessed the immunoSEQ multiplex PCR reads via MiXCR and lists one record per CDR3 protein. The sample yields about 25,000 distinct CDR3 sequences, 94% seen once. Sequencing was done on a sample of CD8+ T cells from PBMCs. Receptor source: a human donor in good health.

The chain links TRBV7-2 to TRBJ1-1; D not resolved. The V gene's germline CDR1 is SGHTA and CDR2 FQGNSA. CDR3 length: 13 amino acids. Trimming removed 2 bases from V and 2 bases from J, with 6 bases in between. The CDR3 DNA is TGTGCCAGCAGCTTAAACGGAAACACTGAAGCTTTCTTT. Its protein is CASSLNGNTEAFF.

This chain connects TRBV19 to TRBJ2-7; the match to TRBD1 covers 9 bases. The CDR3 spans 15 residues. Germline CDR1 LNHDA, CDR2 SQIVND (reference sequence). The V gene end was trimmed by 5 bases and the J gene end by 2 bases; junction bases not matched to a gene: 7. The CDR3 is CASSALGQGPYEQYF. Here the CDR3 DNA reads TGTGCCAGTAGTGCCCTCGGACAGGGGCCCTACGAGCAGTACTTC.

The chain is built from TRBV6-6 and TRBJ1-2, with no clear D. The V end was cut by 4 bases, the J end by 5 bases, with 17 bases between. The germline V gene encodes CDR1 MNHNY and CDR2 SVGAGI (reference sequence). CDR3 length: 15 amino acids. The CDR3 region is CASSLETGLQYGYTF. Here the CDR3 DNA reads TGTGCCAGCAGTTTAGAGACCGGGCTTCAATATGGCTACACCTTC.

V and J are TRBV12-3 or TRBV12-4 and TRBJ2-2; tentatively, D is TRBD2 (5 bases). V was clipped by 10 bases and J by 4 bases, with 16 bases between them. This CDR3 is built from 14 residues. The CDR3: CAIARTGPTGELFF. CDR3 sequence (DNA): TGTGCCATCGCTAGGACTGGTCCCACCGGGGAGCTGTTTTTT.

The V call is TRBV5-6, the J call TRBJ1-6; 8 bases agree with TRBD1. The CDR3 contains 15 residues. Germline V CDR1 and CDR2: SGHDT, YYEEEE. Trimming removed 0 bases from V and 7 bases from J; junction bases left unmatched: 3. CDR3 bases: TGTGCCAGCAGCTTGGACAGGGGGACGAATTCACCCCTCCACTTT. Its translation: CASSLDRGTNSPLHF. The variable domain in full, with the rest retrieved from reference TRBV5-6 and TRBJ1-6, is DAGVTQSPTHLIKTRGQQVTLRCSPKSGHDTVSWYQQALGQGPQFIFQYYEEEERQRGNFPDRFSGHQFPNYSSELNVNALLLGDSALYLCASSLDRGTNSPLHFGNGTRLTVT.

This chain uses TRBV2 with TRBJ1-4, with a tentative D call TRBD1 (5 bases). In germline, CDR1 is SNHLY, CDR2 FYNNEI. The V end was cut by 7 bases, the J end by 0 bases, with 12 bases between. This CDR3 spans 15 amino acids. CDR3 sequence: CASTPRDATNEKLFF. The CDR3 nucleotides are TGTGCCAGCACCCCGAGGGACGCAACTAATGAAAAACTGTTTTTT.

J is TRBJ2-7 and V is TRBV7-6; 8 bases map to TRBD1. The CDR3 consists of 14 residues. J was trimmed by 6 bases and V by 2 bases; bases with no gene match: 6. Germline CDR1 and CDR2: SGHVS and FNYEAQ. CDR3 sequence reads: CASSLWTGPAEQYF. The CDR3 DNA follows: TGTGCCAGCAGCTTATGGACAGGGCCGGCCGAGCAGTACTTC.

The J gene is TRBJ2-3, the V gene TRBV12-3 or TRBV12-4, with TRBD1 matching over 7 bases. The CDR3 contains 15 residues. Trimming cost V 4 bases and J 11 bases; bases outside gene matches: 15. The CDR3 DNA sequence: TGTGCCAGCAGTTCCGGAGACAGGGTTTTGGGTATGCAGTATTTT. This encodes CASSSGDRVLGMQYF.

The chain has TRBV6-2 or TRBV6-3 and TRBJ2-1, with D hard to call. Trimming pared 3 bases from V and 9 bases from J, leaving 9 bases between. This CDR3 has 12 residues. The germline CDR1 and CDR2 sequences are MNHEY and SVGEGT. The DNA for the CDR3 is TGTGCCAGCAGTTATGGACGGACTGAGCAGTTCTTC. Residues: CASSYGRTEQFF.

This clonotype was detected a few times. The chain employs TRBV7-9 and TRBJ2-5, with no clear D. In germline, CDR1 is SEHNR, CDR2 FQNEAQ (reference sequence). The CDR3 is 11 residues long. Trimming stripped 6 bases from V and 4 bases from J, with 6 bases between. The CDR3 coding sequence is TGTGCCAGCAGTCCGGGAGAGACCCAGTACTTC. It translates to CASSPGETQYF. Based on the CDR3 plus reference TRBV7-9 and TRBJ2-5, the full variable domain is DTGVSQNPRHKITKRGQNVTFRCDPISEHNRLYWYRQTLGQGPEFLTYFQNEAQLEKSRLLSDRFSAERPKGSFSTLEIQRTEQGDSAMYLCASSPGETQYFGPGTRLLVL.

The chain employs TRBV9 and TRBJ1-5; D not resolved. The CDR3 sequence is 13 residues long. V was cut by 0 bases and J by 6 bases, with 7 bases left in between. Germline V gene lookup returns CDR1 SGDLS and CDR2 YYNGEE. CDR3 coding DNA: TGTGCCAGCAGCGTAGATGGGGTTCAGCCCCAGCATTTT. Its translation: CASSVDGVQPQHF.

This chain connects TRBV11-2 to TRBJ2-5; D is unresolved. With 5 bases removed from V and 3 bases from J, the gap between germline ends came to 13 bases. Germline-derived CDR1 and CDR2 are SGHAT and FQNNGV. The CDR3 is made up of 14 amino acids. The CDR3 loop is CASSPRLYEETQYF. The CDR3 DNA sequence: TGTGCCAGCAGCCCCCGGCTCTACGAAGAGACCCAGTACTTC.

V is TRBV11-3 and J is TRBJ2-2; no firm D call. With 3 bases removed from V and 8 bases from J, the gap between germline ends came to 13 bases. The CDR3 consists of 14 residues. Germline CDR1 and CDR2: SGHNT and YENEEA. The CDR3 sequence is CASSFLARTGELFF. The CDR3 region has the DNA TGTGCCAGCAGCTTCTTAGCCCGGACGGGGGAGCTGTTTTTT.

The chain combines TRBV3-1 with TRBJ1-2; a weak D match, TRBD1 (5 bases). Germline assignment: CDR1 LGHDT and CDR2 YNNKEL (reference sequence). CDR3 size: 15 residues. V dropped 1 base and J dropped 8 bases, with 17 bases sitting between them. The CDR3 spells CASSQGGLTGTGYTF. Written as DNA, the CDR3 is TGTGCCAGCAGCCAAGGGGGCCTCACTGGGACCGGCTACACCTTC.

The chain uses TRBV7-9 and TRBJ2-7; D gene uncertain. CDR3 length equals 11 residues. Germline V gives CDR1 SEHNR, CDR2 FQNEAQ (reference sequence). Trimming left V 3 bases short and J 6 bases short, with 6 bases between. The CDR3: CASSFGLEQYF. Here the CDR3 DNA reads TGTGCCAGCAGCTTCGGTCTCGAGCAGTACTTC.

This chain's CDR3 is CASSQRSGTGATEAFF. The DNA of the CDR3 is TGTGCCAGCAGCCAAAGGTCCGGGACAGGAGCCACTGAAGCTTTCTTT. This rearrangement joins TRBV14 to TRBJ1-1, with 8 nucleotides matching TRBD1. V lost 2 bases and J lost 4; bases outside the gene matches: 9. The V gene's germline CDR1 is SGHDN and CDR2 FVKESK. This CDR3 contains 16 residues. The full variable domain, completed using reference TRBV14 and TRBJ1-1, is EAGVTQFPSHSVIEKGQTVTLRCDPISGHDNLYWYRRVMGKEIKFLLHFVKESKQDESGMPNNRFLAERTGGTYSTLKVQPAELEDSGVYFCASSQRSGTGATEAFFGQGTRLTVV.

J is TRBJ2-5 and V is TRBV25-1, with no clear D. Germline values: CDR1 MGHDK, CDR2 SYGVNS. The CDR3 spans 14 residues. Trimming left V 2 bases short and J 6 bases short, with 13 bases between. The CDR3 nucleotides read TGTGCCAGCAGTGAAGAAGGGCCGGCTCAGACCCAGTACTTC. Protein: CASSEEGPAQTQYF.

CDR3 sequence: CASSLGEDSTDGYTF. CDR3 coding DNA: TGTGCCAGCAGCTTAGGGGAGGACAGCACGGATGGCTACACCTTC. The genes are TRBV7-9 and TRBJ1-2, with D perhaps TRBD1 (6 bases). The CDR3 sequence is 15 residues long. Germline V CDR1 and CDR2: SEHNR, FQNEAQ (reference sequence). V dropped 1 base and J dropped 6 bases, with 15 bases sitting between them.

This clonotype is a singleton in its sample. The J gene is TRBJ1-2, the V gene TRBV7-2; 9 bases match TRBD1. The V gene's germline CDR1 is SGHTA and CDR2 FQGNSA. The trim removed 6 bases at V and 2 bases at J, leaving 10 bases unmatched. CDR3 length: 16 amino acids. The CDR3 DNA reads as TGTGCCAGCAGTTGGGACAGGGCCATTCGCAACTATGGCTACACCTTC. Its protein product is CASSWDRAIRNYGYTF.

The rearrangement links TRBV5-8 to TRBJ2-5; D possibly uses TRBD1 or TRBD2 (5 bases each). Between the trimmed V and J ends, which lost 1 base and 4 bases, there was a span of 8 bases. This CDR3 is 13 amino acids long. Germline V CDR1 and CDR2: SGHTS, YDEGEE. CDR3 residues: CASSLTGGETQYF. The CDR3 nucleotides are TGTGCCAGCAGCTTGACTGGGGGAGAGACCCAGTACTTC.

The chain recombines TRBV12-5 with TRBJ2-6, with TRBD1 as a possible D gene (5 bases). This CDR3 spans 16 amino acids. V was shortened by 1 base and J by 0 bases, with 7 bases between the two germline ends. CDR1 is LGHNT and CDR2 is FRNRAP in the germline V gene. The CDR3 coding sequence is TGTGCTAGTGGTTTGGGACAGCCCTCTGGGGCCAACGTCCTGACTTTC. Translating gives CASGLGQPSGANVLTF.